This TCR beta chain was sequenced in a study of control samples from healthy donors and cancer patients. Repertoires were generated with immunoSEQ multiplex PCR, while TCRdb's copy carries only in-frame clones and drops some. The sample has 100,000 to 150,000 clones, 80% to 95% seen once. Germline values: CDR1 SNHLY, CDR2 FYNNEI. The CDR3 has 13 amino acids. J was trimmed by 8 bases and V by 7 bases; bases with no gene match: 6. The TCR sequence derives from a man of 80 years or more with head and neck cancer. J is TRBJ1-2 and V is TRBV2; 11 bases fit TRBD1. Sequencing used PBMCs. The CDR3 is CASTGTGGIGYTF. The CDR3 bases are TGTGCCAGCACAGGGACAGGGGGAATCGGCTACACCTTC.